This TCR beta chain derives from a study of cytomegalovirus exposure and HLA in healthy donors. It was with 60 Vbeta and 13 Jbeta primers that the PCR ran. Using immunoSEQ multiplex PCR, the repertoire was profiled, and TCRdb retains in-frame clones only, with some absent. The sample holds 220,000 or so clones; roughly 75% are singletons and the top ten take 1.8%. Germline-derived CDR1 and CDR2 are SGHNT and YYREEE (reference sequence). CDR3 length: 15 residues. V was pared by 1 base and J by 5 bases, with 15 bases between. The chain joins TRBV5-4 to TRBJ1-1, with D maybe TRBD1 (6 bases). The sequence was collected from a woman aged 25 to 39 in good health and CMV-seronegative. Sequencing was done on a sample of PBMCs. The CDR3 DNA reads as TGTGCCAGCAGCTTGTGGGTAACGCAGGGGACTGAAGCTTTCTTT. Its protein is CASSLWVTQGTEAFF. Supplemented by reference TRBV5-4 and TRBJ1-1, the full variable domain reads ETGVTQSPTHLIKTRGQQVTLRCSSQSGHNTVSWYQQALGQGPQFIFQYYREEENGRGNFPPRFSGLQFPNYSSELNVNALELDDSALYLCASSLWVTQGTEAFFGQGTRLTVV.